A selection of T cell receptor beta chains follows, all from one sample in a study of blood T cell repertoires in COVID-19. TCRdb keeps only in-frame clones here, not all; method: immunoSEQ multiplex PCR. The sample consists of about 73,000 clones, about four fifths of them appearing once. Sequenced: peripheral blood. The origin of the receptors is a woman between 65 and 79 years old with acute or convalescent COVID-19. Each CDR3 is given with its conserved first and last residue. The D gene is left open where the match is weak. Only part of the rows carry a size: once, few, many, or a class if the clone is expanded.

V gene,clone size,J gene,D gene,CDR3 DNA,CDR3 protein
TRBV9,few,TRBJ1-2,-,TGTGCCAGCAGCGTACAGGGGAGTAACGATGATGGCTACACCTTC,CASSVQGSNDDGYTF
TRBV2,-,TRBJ2-1,TRBD2,TGTGCCATCCGCAGGGGGACTAGCGGCAACAATGAGCAGTTCTTC,CAIRRGTSGNNEQFF
TRBV27,-,TRBJ2-5,TRBD2,TGTGCCAGCAGTTTACTAGCGGGAGGAGAGACCCAGTACTTC,CASSLLAGGETQYF
TRBV15,-,TRBJ1-5,-,TGTGCCACCAGCACCAGCACCGGGATCGGTGGACAGCCCCAGCATTTT,CATSTSTGIGGQPQHF
TRBV28,-,TRBJ2-7,TRBD1,TGTGCCAGCAGTTGGGACAGGGGGTCAGACGAGCAGTACTTC,CASSWDRGSDEQYF
TRBV9,-,TRBJ2-1,-,TGTGCCAGCAGCGTAGCCCAGCTTCAAGGGGGAGAGCAGTTCTTC,CASSVAQLQGGEQFF
TRBV5-6,-,TRBJ1-4,-,TGTGCCAGCAGCTCCACAACTAATGAAAAACTGTTTTTT,CASSSTTNEKLFF
TRBV18,-,TRBJ2-2,TRBD1,TGTGCCAGCTCAGCCGACAGGGTCAAGTACACCGGGGAGCTGTTTTTT,CASSADRVKYTGELFF
TRBV3-1/TRBV3-2,-,TRBJ2-1,-,TGTGCCAGCAGCCATATCGAGGGTTTTAAGTTCTTC,CASSHIEGFKFF
TRBV11-2,-,TRBJ2-5,-,TGTGCCAGCAGCTTAGTTCTAACCGTAGAGACCCAGTACTTC,CASSLVLTVETQYF
TRBV7-8,-,TRBJ2-7,TRBD2,TGTGCCAGCAGCTCCGTTGGTAGCGGGCCTTACGAGCAGTACTTC,CASSSVGSGPYEQYF
TRBV11-3,-,TRBJ1-3,-,TGTGCCAGCAGCTTAGTAGGAGTCTCTGGAAACACCATATATTTT,CASSLVGVSGNTIYF
TRBV14,-,TRBJ2-7,TRBD2,TGTGCCAGCAGCCCATTGGGACTAGCGAACTACGAGCAGTACTTC,CASSPLGLANYEQYF
TRBV3-1/TRBV3-2,-,TRBJ1-5,-,TGTGCCAGCAGCCCGAGGGAGGGACAGCCCCAGCATTTT,CASSPREGQPQHF
TRBV10-1,-,TRBJ1-5,-,TGCGCCAGCAGCGCCGGGACCGGGGGACTACAGCCCCAGCATTTT,CASSAGTGGLQPQHF
TRBV27,-,TRBJ1-5,TRBD1,TGTGCCAGCAGTTTATTAGGGGGCGGTCAGCCCCAGCATTTT,CASSLLGGGQPQHF
TRBV19,-,TRBJ2-5,-,TGTGCCAGTAGTCCTCAGGGGCGGGAGACCCAGTACTTC,CASSPQGRETQYF
TRBV30,-,TRBJ1-1,TRBD1,TGTGCCTGGAGAGGTAGGGACAGACTGAACACTGAAGCTTTCTTT,CAWRGRDRLNTEAFF
TRBV29-1,-,TRBJ2-7,TRBD1,TGCAGCGTTGACGGACAGGGTCGCGAGCAGTACTTC,CSVDGQGREQYF
TRBV14,-,TRBJ2-5,-,TGTGCCAGCAGCGCGGGGTACCAAGAGACCCAGTACTTC,CASSAGYQETQYF
TRBV4-1,once,TRBJ2-6,-,TGCGCCAGCAGCGACACCGGCGGGGCCAACGTCCTGACTTTC,CASSDTGGANVLTF
TRBV10-3,-,TRBJ2-5,-,TGTGCCATCAGTGAGTCGATTGAGGCAGAGACCCAGTACTTC,CAISESIEAETQYF
TRBV19,-,TRBJ1-2,TRBD1,TGTGCCAGTAGTATCAATAGCCGGACAGGCCGGTCCTACTATGGCTACACCTTC,CASSINSRTGRSYYGYTF
TRBV5-6,-,TRBJ2-7,TRBD2,TGTGCCAGCACCCGCGGGGTTGCGGGGGACTACGAGCAGTACTTC,CASTRGVAGDYEQYF
TRBV11-2,-,TRBJ1-3,-,TGTGCCAGCAGCTTAATTCACAGGGCTGCTGGAAACACCATATATTTT,CASSLIHRAAGNTIYF
TRBV5-4,-,TRBJ2-7,TRBD2,TGTGCCAGCAGCTTTTCTAGCGGCTCCTACGAGCAGTACTTC,CASSFSSGSYEQYF
TRBV28,-,TRBJ1-2,TRBD1,TGTGCCAGTTTGGGACAGAATAACTATGGCTACACCTTC,CASLGQNNYGYTF
TRBV19,-,TRBJ1-5,TRBD1,TGTGCCAGTAGTACAGACAGGGGTTCCGGCAATCAGCCCCAGCATTTT,CASSTDRGSGNQPQHF
TRBV11-3,once,TRBJ1-2,-,TGTGCCAGCAGCGTACATCCAACAGGGCCCGGCTACACCTTC,CASSVHPTGPGYTF
TRBV7-9,-,TRBJ2-7,TRBD1,TGTGCCAGCAGCCCAGGGACAGGGGTGTTCCACGAGCAGTACTTC,CASSPGTGVFHEQYF
TRBV10-3,-,TRBJ2-7,TRBD2,TGTGCCATCAGTGATCTAGCGGGAGAGTACGAGCAGTACTTC,CAISDLAGEYEQYF
TRBV18,-,TRBJ1-2,TRBD1,TGTGCCAGCTCAGAGGACAGGGGCCCATATGGCTACACCTTC,CASSEDRGPYGYTF
TRBV13,-,TRBJ2-5,-,TGTGCCAGCAGTCCAGCGCGGGGGACCCAGTACTTC,CASSPARGTQYF
TRBV5-1,-,TRBJ1-1,-,TGCGCCAGCAGCTTGAGCCAGGGGCAAACCCGGGGCACTGAAGCTTTCTTT,CASSLSQGQTRGTEAFF
TRBV2,-,TRBJ2-7,-,TGTGCCAGCCGGACTTCTAGCGTGCTCTACGAGCAGTACTTC,CASRTSSVLYEQYF
TRBV15,-,TRBJ1-2,-,TGTGCCACCAGCAGAGGTAGGGAGGACGGCTACACCTTC,CATSRGREDGYTF
TRBV19,-,TRBJ2-7,-,TGTGCCAGTAGTCCCATACAGTATGGAACCTACGAGCAGTACTTC,CASSPIQYGTYEQYF